This T cell receptor beta chain was recovered during a study of blood T cells in healthy people across ages. On this clonotype: What it recognizes is unknown.

Overall study results and limits: Strong correlation was found linking TCR beta diversity to naive T cell percentage.

The CDR3 runs to 15 residues. Trimming left V 1 base short and J 9 bases short, with 18 bases between. Germline CDR1 SGHTA, CDR2 FQGNSA. A second about 7 to 11 cycle PCR used barcoded and J-beta primers. Every single cDNA molecule received a tag from a template-switch adaptor with 12 random nucleotides. MiXCR was run by TCRdb on the 5' RACE reads, yielding one entry per CDR3 protein. The table shows about 650,000 distinct CDR3 sequences, with under 65% occurring only once. The V call is TRBV7-2, the J call TRBJ1-2; TRBD1 might be the D (6 bases). The sample consisted of blood. The source is a woman older than 75 in good health. CDR3 nucleotides: TGTGCCAGCAGCTTAGTCCGGGGGGGCGTCGGACGCTACACCTTC. Translating gives CASSLVRGGVGRYTF.